This T cell receptor (beta chain) was observed in a study of T cells in Graves' hyperthyroidism and ophthalmopathy. Study-level results: The blood repertoire included most of the expanded thyroid clonotypes above 0.001.

A remark on this clonotype: Its matching antigen is unknown.

CDR1 and CDR2 from the germline V gene are SGHTA and FQGNSA. This CDR3 region has 12 residues. V gave up 3 bases and J gave up 9 bases, with 12 bases separating them. The CDR3 regions of TCR beta were amplified from RNA transcripts. First-round RT-PCR of the TCR CDR3 relied on the HTBI primer set. A single record per CDR3 protein comes from TCRdb applying MiXCR to the multiplex PCR reads. Here the sample spans around 690,000 distinct CDR3 sequences, roughly a sixth being singletons. The TCR was taken from a man aged 45-65 years with Graves' hyperthyroidism. The genes are TRBV7-2 and TRBJ2-7; D unclear. The sequencing input was blood. The CDR3 here is CASSFPLGGQYF. CDR3 in DNA: TGTGCCAGCAGCTTTCCTTTGGGTGGGCAGTACTTC.